This T cell receptor beta chain derives from a study of T-cell memory formation after mild COVID-19. Trimming took 0 bases from V and 4 from J, leaving 13 bases between them. The CDR3 extends over 15 amino acids. Germline CDR1 SGDLS, CDR2 YYNGEE. From the 5' RACE reads, TCRdb called clonotypes with MiXCR, one entry per CDR3 protein. The table records 450,000 to 700,000 distinct CDR3 sequences, roughly 18% of them present only once. The sequence was obtained from an adult woman who had mild COVID-19 (a few samples of this study predate the infection). Cell type and time point are not known. The chain uses TRBV9 and TRBJ2-5; D perhaps matches TRBD2 (6 bases). The sequenced sample was PBMCs or a T cell subset sorted from them (not recorded which). The CDR3, as DNA: TGTGCCAGCAGCGTAGAATCGGGGGTGGCAGAGACCCAGTACTTC. This sequence encodes CASSVESGVAETQYF. Full variable domain (outside the CDR3, taken from reference TRBV9 and TRBJ2-5): DSGVTQTPKHLITATGQRVTLRCSPRSGDLSVYWYQQSLDQGLQFLIQYYNGEERAKGNILERFSAQQFPDLHSELNLSSLELGDSALYFCASSVESGVAETQYFGPGTRLLVL.